Listed below are T cell receptor beta chains from one sample, sequenced in a study of blood T cell repertoires in COVID-19. Sequenced by immunoSEQ multiplex PCR; TCRdb stores in-frame clones only, minus some. The sample contains over 130,000 clones, 60% to 80% of which appear only once. The material sequenced was PBMCs or T cells enriched from blood (not recorded which). The receptor source for this set is a woman between 45 and 60 years old who had recovered from COVID-19. Both conserved end residues are part of each CDR3. Each record gives: V gene, D gene, clone size, J gene, CDR3 DNA, CDR3 protein. D genes are given only for firm matches. Where a row states a size, it is once, few, many or the class of an expanded clone; other rows omit it.

>TRBV5-6|TRBD1|.|TRBJ2-7
TGTGCCAGCAGCGCCGGGACAGGGCCCTACGAGCAGTACTTC
CASSAGTGPYEQYF
>TRBV24-1|.|.|TRBJ2-3
TGTGCCACCAGTGATCACTCCCGGGGAGTCACAGATACGCAGTATTTT
CATSDHSRGVTDTQYF
>TRBV5-6|TRBD1|.|TRBJ1-4
TGTGCCAGCAGCAAGGACAGGGGGAGTGAAAAACTGTTTTTT
CASSKDRGSEKLFF
>TRBV2|.|.|TRBJ2-5
TGTGCCAGCAGCGCCGGGACACCCGTGGGAATGGGAGAGACCCAGTACTTC
CASSAGTPVGMGETQYF
>TRBV19|TRBD1|.|TRBJ1-4
TGTGCCAGTAGCCCAACAGGGGACGAAAAACTGTTTTTT
CASSPTGDEKLFF
>TRBV5-5|TRBD2|once|TRBJ2-7
TGTGCCAGCAGCGCGGGGGGACTTATCTACGAGCAGTACTTC
CASSAGGLIYEQYF
>TRBV5-1|.|.|TRBJ1-4
TGCGCTCAGCAGGGGAATGAAAAACTGTTTTTT
CAQQGNEKLFF
>TRBV10-3|.|.|TRBJ1-2
TGTGCCATCACCCGGGGCCAACAGGGAGGGAATGGCTACACCTTC
CAITRGQQGGNGYTF
>TRBV7-2|.|.|TRBJ1-5
TGTGCCAGCAGCTCCTGGGGCACGGGTCAGCCCCAGCATTTT
CASSSWGTGQPQHF
>TRBV7-3|.|.|TRBJ2-1
TGTGCCAGCAGCTTATACAGGTACAATGAGCAGTTCTTC
CASSLYRYNEQFF
>TRBV29-1|TRBD1|.|TRBJ2-7
TGCAGCGTTGAATTTGACTGGGACAGAGTTTATGAGCAGTACTTC
CSVEFDWDRVYEQYF
>TRBV19|.|.|TRBJ1-5
TGTGCCAGTAGTATAGGGGGGGGCCAGCCAGGCAATCAGCCCCAGCATTTT
CASSIGGGQPGNQPQHF
>TRBV25-1|.|few|TRBJ2-5
TGTGCCAGCAGTCTGGGACACCCAAAGGGAGAGACCCAGTACTTC
CASSLGHPKGETQYF
>TRBV4-2|TRBD2|once|TRBJ2-7
TGTGCCAGCAGGGATCGGGTGGGAGGGCCGTACGAGCAGTACTTC
CASRDRVGGPYEQYF
>TRBV5-1|.|.|TRBJ2-5
TGCGCCAGCAGCTTGGGGACTCGACTGTACCAAGAGACCCAGTACTTC
CASSLGTRLYQETQYF
>TRBV18|TRBD2|.|TRBJ2-3
TGTGCCAGCTCGCCAAAGCGGGAGGGCCTGACAGATACGCAGTATTTT
CASSPKREGLTDTQYF
>TRBV5-4|.|.|TRBJ1-6
TGTGCCAGCAGCTTGGGTCACAGGAGCCCTTCACCCCTCCACTTT
CASSLGHRSPSPLHF
>TRBV5-4|.|.|TRBJ1-2
TGTGCCAGCAGCTTGTTGAGGTCGGATGGCTACACCTTC
CASSLLRSDGYTF
>TRBV5-1|.|.|TRBJ2-2
TGCGCCAGCTCAGGGGCTATGTCGAACACCGGGGAGCTGTTTTTT
CASSGAMSNTGELFF
>TRBV12-3/TRBV12-4|.|.|TRBJ2-7
TGTGCCAGCAGGGGACTTCTATCCTACGAGCAGTACTTC
CASRGLLSYEQYF
>TRBV5-1|TRBD2|.|TRBJ2-2
TGCGCCAGCAGCTTTACCGGGACTAGCGGCACCGGGGAGCTGTTTTTT
CASSFTGTSGTGELFF
>TRBV7-2|TRBD2|once|TRBJ2-1
TGTGCCAGCAGCTTAAATAGCGGGGGGCTTTACAATGAGCAGTTCTTC
CASSLNSGGLYNEQFF
>TRBV5-1|.|few|TRBJ1-1
TGCGCCAGCAGCTCCCGGACAGAGAACACTGAAGCTTTCTTT
CASSSRTENTEAFF
>TRBV27|.|few|TRBJ1-5
TGTGCCAGCAGGCGAGGTACGGGTCAGCCCCAGCATTTT
CASRRGTGQPQHF
>TRBV5-4|.|.|TRBJ2-1
TGTGCCAGCAGCTTGGAAGGACAAATCTTCCGCGAGCAGTTCTTC
CASSLEGQIFREQFF
>TRBV3-1/TRBV3-2|.|once|TRBJ2-5
TGTGCCAGCAGCCAAGAGCTTCCCGGGGGGCAGGAGACCCAGTACTTC
CASSQELPGGQETQYF
>TRBV19|TRBD1|.|TRBJ1-4
TGTGCCAGTAGTGCCAGGGACAGGGTTTTTCGTGAAAAACTGTTTTTT
CASSARDRVFREKLFF
>TRBV7-8|.|.|TRBJ2-1
TGTGCCAGCAGCTTAGCTGCCGGTCAGGCGAATGAGCAGTTCTTC
CASSLAAGQANEQFF
>TRBV4-1|TRBD1|.|TRBJ1-1
TGCGCCAGCAGCCAAGGACAGGGTGTCGCTGAAGCTTTCTTT
CASSQGQGVAEAFF
>TRBV18|.|.|TRBJ2-5
TGTGCCAGCTCACGGGACCGGACTACGACCCAGTACTTC
CASSRDRTTTQYF
>TRBV2|.|.|TRBJ1-1
TGTGCCAGTCAGGCCGCCAGGGGCACTGAAGCTTTCTTT
CASQAARGTEAFF